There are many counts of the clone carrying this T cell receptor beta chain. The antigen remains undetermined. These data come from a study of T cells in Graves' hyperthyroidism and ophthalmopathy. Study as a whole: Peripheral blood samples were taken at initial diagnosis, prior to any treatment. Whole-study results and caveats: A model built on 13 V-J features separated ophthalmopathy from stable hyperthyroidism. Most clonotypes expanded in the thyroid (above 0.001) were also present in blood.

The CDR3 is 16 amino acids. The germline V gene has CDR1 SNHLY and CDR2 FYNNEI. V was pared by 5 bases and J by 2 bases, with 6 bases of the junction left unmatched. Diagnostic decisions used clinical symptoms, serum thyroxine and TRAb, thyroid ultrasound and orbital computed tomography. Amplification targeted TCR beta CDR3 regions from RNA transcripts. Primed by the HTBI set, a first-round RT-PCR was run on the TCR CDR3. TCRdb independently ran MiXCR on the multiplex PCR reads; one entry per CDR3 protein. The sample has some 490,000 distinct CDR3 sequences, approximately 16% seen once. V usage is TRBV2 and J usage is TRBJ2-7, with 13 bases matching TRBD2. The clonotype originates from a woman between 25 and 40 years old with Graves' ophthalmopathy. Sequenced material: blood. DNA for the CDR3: TGTGCCAGCAGTTACCCGACTAGCGGGAGGACCTACGAGCAGTACTTC. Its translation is CASSYPTSGRTYEQYF.